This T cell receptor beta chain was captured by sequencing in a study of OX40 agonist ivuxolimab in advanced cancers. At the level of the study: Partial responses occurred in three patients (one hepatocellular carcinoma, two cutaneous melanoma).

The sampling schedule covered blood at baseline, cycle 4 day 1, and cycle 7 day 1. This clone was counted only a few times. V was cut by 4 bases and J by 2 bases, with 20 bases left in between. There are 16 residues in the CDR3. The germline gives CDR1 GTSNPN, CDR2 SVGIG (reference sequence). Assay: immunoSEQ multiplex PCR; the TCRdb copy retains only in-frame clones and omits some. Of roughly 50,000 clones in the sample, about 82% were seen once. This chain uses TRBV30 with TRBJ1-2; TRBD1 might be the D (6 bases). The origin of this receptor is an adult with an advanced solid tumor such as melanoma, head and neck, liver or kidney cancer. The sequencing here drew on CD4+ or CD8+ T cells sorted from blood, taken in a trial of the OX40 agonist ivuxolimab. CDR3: CAWTHPRGQGNYGYTF. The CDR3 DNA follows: TGTGCCTGGACCCACCCCCGAGGGCAGGGGAACTATGGCTACACCTTC.